This entry features one T cell receptor beta chain sequence. This entry belongs to a study of T cells expressing NK-cell markers. 5'RACE template switching with UMIs generated TCR beta cDNA. TCRdb reprocessed the 5' RACE reads, with one entry per CDR3 protein and no DNA. This sample's table has a few hundred thousand distinct CDR3 sequences. Material for sequencing was blood T cells: a sorted CD56 or NKG2C T cell subset, CD4+ or CD8+ T cells, or bulk PBMC T cells (not recorded which). The clonotype comes from a man aged 18 to 30 in good health.

The CDR3 protein is CASKGNYEQYF. The rearrangement links TRBV6-6 to TRBJ2-7; the TRBD1 assignment by TCRdb is unverifiable without DNA. The CDR3 totals 11 residues. CDR1 is MNHNY, CDR2 SVGAGI, per germline (reference sequence).